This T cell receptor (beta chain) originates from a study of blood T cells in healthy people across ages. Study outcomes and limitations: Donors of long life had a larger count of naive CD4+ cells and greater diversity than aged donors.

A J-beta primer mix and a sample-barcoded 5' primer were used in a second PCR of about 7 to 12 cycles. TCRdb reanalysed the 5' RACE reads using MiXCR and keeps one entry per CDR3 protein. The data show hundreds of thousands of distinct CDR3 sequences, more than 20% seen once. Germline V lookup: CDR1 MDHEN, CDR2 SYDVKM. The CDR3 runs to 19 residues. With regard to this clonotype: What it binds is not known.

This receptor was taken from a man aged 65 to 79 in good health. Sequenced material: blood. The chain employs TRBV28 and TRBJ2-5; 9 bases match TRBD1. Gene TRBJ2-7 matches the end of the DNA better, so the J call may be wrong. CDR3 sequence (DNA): TGTGCCAGCAGCCCTCTCCGGACAGGGGCAGTTAGAGGTAACTACGAGCAGTACTTC. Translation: CASSPLRTGAVRGNYEQYF.